The clone carrying this T cell receptor (beta chain) was picked up a small number of times. The source of the sample is a study of T cells of healthy individuals. CDR3 size: 16 residues. Trimming at V came to 5 bases and at J to 8 bases, leaving 13 bases not matched to a gene. CDR1 and CDR2 (germline): SGHTA, FQGNSA. Using its own MiXCR run on the 5' RACE reads, TCRdb lists one record per CDR3 protein. The table shows 75,000 to 95,000 distinct CDR3 sequences, with approximately 5.4% occurring only once. This chain joins TRBV7-2 and TRBJ2-3; TRBD2 aligns across 10 bases. The TCR was taken from a female donor in good health. CDR3 coding DNA: TGTGCCAGCAGCCCCCGGTTAGCGGGAGGTGAGGGTACGCAGTATTTT. Translation gives CASSPRLAGGEGTQYF.